This T cell receptor (beta chain) was recovered during a study of beta chain features in type 1 diabetes (dated by TCRdb to 2016 to 2018). Turning to the overall study: Patients and healthy donors did not differ in mean age, gender distribution, total cell number or subset yield. A total of roughly 100 million sorted cells were examined across all samples, and the number of cells per subset was strongly correlated with RNA yield. In the study, TCRB repertoires of sorted circulating CD4+ T cell subsets from recently diagnosed type 1 diabetes patients were compared with those of matched healthy donors. Whereas all 30 or so donors provided naive and central memory subsets, regulatory and stem cell-like memory subsets were isolated from just 8 patients and roughly eight healthy donors. Here is what the overall study found, with its caveats: Fewer insertions and more nucleotide deletions at VDJ recombination sites were observed in patients with type 1 diabetes, implying thymic rearrangement abnormalities. Type 1 diabetes patients showed a moderate but significant shortening of TCRB CDR3 length in all four CD4+ subsets. Because cDNA rather than genomic DNA was sequenced, highly expressing activated cells could have been over-represented, although no difference in activation and CD3 levels was found between groups. PCR might favor shorter templates, but patient and control samples were amplified and corrected together, so any skew would affect both groups equally. Only small numbers of individuals were included in the HLA sub-analyses, which left unresolved whether HLA type had any influence on TCRB rearrangement. Naive, central memory and regulatory TCRB repertoires appeared to be more alike among patients than among healthy donors.

The germline V gene sets CDR1 to SGDLS and CDR2 to YYNGEE. Including the terminal cysteine and phenylalanine, the CDR3 comprises 14 residues. Only the CDR3 DNA is retained, 42 bases long and in frame from the first base. Trimming costs V 0 bases and J 5 bases, and their ends lie 12 bases apart. From each donor, a single peripheral blood sample of approximately 0.11 L on average was drawn into heparinised tubes. Using a panel that included CD45RO, CCR7, CD25, CD127, CD95 and CD27, naive, central memory, regulatory and stem cell-like memory CD4+ T cells were sorted on a BD FACSAria II. Purity was above 95% for every sorted population. PBMCs were separated immediately by Lymphoprep density gradient centrifugation and were stained directly, without being cultured. So that batch effects would be minimized, each experiment stained and sorted samples in pairs, pairing one healthy donor with one patient.

In the case of this clone: What antigen it recognizes has not been identified. Base qualities were left out, and no much larger clone turns up one base away.

The High Capacity cDNA Reverse Transcription Kit was used to reverse transcribe all of the isolated RNA, meaning that expressed TCRB transcripts were what got sequenced. Deep immunoSEQ sequencing was performed on naive, central memory and regulatory T cell samples, with an average of about 3.6 million total reads per sample. Sorted cells were lysed in RLT buffer and RNA was extracted with DNase-treated RNeasy Micro or Mini kits, depending on cell number. To prevent cross-contamination, each cell subset was processed individually, whereas patient and healthy donor samples were processed jointly. The immunoSEQ multiplex PCR was used to amplify TCRB sequences from cDNA, yielding 87-bp fragments that span the CDR3 region. Sequencing of the amplicons was done on the Illumina HiSeq platform. Under the source paper's analysis protocol: PCR bias was computationally corrected using synthetic template baselines, reads within Hamming distance 2 were collapsed, and singletons that could not be merged were discarded. Reads were aligned to IMGT to assign V, D and J genes, CDR3 length, and insertions or deletions at six rearrangement sites. Within each subset, clonotype counts were normalized to the number of sorted cells before true diversity and Gini coefficients were calculated with the tcR R package. The overlap coefficient, calculated on TCRB nucleotide sequences, was used to measure repertoire sharing. Out-of-frame TCRB sequences from naive cells were analyzed as a proxy for the pre-selection repertoire. Entries here come from immuneACCESS through TCRdb and include only in-frame sequences with V and J called. Some clones fail to appear in such tables; in the studies checked, an unresolved V gene covers under half of the shortfall, and the cause of the remainder is unknown. V, J and clone size are taken as reported in that table, and D and trimming were inferred from the DNA itself. The sample table lists almost 350,000 clones, 15% to 20% of them with a count of one. The top ten hold approximately 0.043% of the sample.

The TCR originated in a young woman in good health. The rearranged chain carries TRBV9 and TRBJ2-7, with TRBD1 as a weak D call on 5 bases. Sequencing input: naive CD4+ T cells from blood. The cell subset or site label of this sample denotes: true naive CD4+ T cells. The DNA sequence reads TGTGCCAGCAGCGTAGGGGGCCAGAGACACGAGCAGTACTTC. Translated, this is CASSVGGQRHEQYF.